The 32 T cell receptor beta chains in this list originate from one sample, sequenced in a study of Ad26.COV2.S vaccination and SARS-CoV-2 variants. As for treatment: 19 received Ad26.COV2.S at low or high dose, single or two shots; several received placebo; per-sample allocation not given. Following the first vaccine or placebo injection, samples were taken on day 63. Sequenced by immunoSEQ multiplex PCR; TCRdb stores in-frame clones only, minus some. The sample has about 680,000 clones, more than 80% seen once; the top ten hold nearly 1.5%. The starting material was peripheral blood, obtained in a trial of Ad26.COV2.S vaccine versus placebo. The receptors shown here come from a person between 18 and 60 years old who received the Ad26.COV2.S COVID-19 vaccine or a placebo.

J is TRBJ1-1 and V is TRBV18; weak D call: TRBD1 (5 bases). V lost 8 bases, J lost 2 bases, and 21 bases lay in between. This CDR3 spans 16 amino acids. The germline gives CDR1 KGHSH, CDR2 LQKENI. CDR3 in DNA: TGTGCCAGCGACCCCCTTGGTGGGACGGGCAACACTGAAGCTTTCTTT. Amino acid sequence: CASDPLGGTGNTEAFF.

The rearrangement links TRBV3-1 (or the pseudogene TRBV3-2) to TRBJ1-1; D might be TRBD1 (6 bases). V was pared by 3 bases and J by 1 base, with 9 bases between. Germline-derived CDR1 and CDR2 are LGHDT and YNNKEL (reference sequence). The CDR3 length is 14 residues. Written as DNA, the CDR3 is TGTGCCAGCAGCCACAGGGGTCGGAACACTGAAGCTTTCTTT. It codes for CASSHRGRNTEAFF.

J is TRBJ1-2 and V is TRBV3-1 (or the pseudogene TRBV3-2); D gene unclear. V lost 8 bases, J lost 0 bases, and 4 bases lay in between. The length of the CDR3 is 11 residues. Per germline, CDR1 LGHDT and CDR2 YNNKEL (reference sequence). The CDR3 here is CASGSNYGYTF. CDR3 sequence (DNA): TGTGCCAGCGGTTCTAACTATGGCTACACCTTC.

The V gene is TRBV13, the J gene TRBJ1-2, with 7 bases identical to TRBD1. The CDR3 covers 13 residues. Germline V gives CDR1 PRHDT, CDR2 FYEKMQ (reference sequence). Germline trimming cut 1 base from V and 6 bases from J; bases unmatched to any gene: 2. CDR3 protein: CASSLDRGNGYTF. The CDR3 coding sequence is TGTGCCAGCAGCTTAGACAGGGGCAATGGCTACACCTTC.

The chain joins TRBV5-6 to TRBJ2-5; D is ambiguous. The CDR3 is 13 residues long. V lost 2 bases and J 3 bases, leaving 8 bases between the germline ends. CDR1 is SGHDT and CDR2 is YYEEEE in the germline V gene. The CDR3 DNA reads TGTGCCAGCAGCTTCGGACGAAAAGAGACCCAGTACTTC. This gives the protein CASSFGRKETQYF.

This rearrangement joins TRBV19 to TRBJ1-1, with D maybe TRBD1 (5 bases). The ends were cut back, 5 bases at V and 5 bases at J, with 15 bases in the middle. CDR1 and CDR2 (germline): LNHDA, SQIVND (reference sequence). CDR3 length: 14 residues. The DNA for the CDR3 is TGTGCCAGTAGTTTTCAGGGTGGGAGGACTGAAGCTTTCTTT. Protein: CASSFQGGRTEAFF.

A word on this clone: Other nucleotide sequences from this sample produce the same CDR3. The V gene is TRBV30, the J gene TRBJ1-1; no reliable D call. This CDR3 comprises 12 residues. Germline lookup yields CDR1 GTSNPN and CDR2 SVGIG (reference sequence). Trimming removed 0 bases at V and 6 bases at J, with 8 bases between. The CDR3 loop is CAWSVPGPEAFF. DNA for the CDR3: TGTGCCTGGAGTGTACCTGGACCTGAAGCTTTCTTT.

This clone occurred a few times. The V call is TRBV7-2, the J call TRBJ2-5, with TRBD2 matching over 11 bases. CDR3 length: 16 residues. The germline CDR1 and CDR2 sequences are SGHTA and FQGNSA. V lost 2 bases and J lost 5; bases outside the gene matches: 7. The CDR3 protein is CASSLRASSGGETQYF. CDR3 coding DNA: TGTGCCAGCAGCTTAAGGGCGTCTAGCGGGGGGGAGACCCAGTACTTC.

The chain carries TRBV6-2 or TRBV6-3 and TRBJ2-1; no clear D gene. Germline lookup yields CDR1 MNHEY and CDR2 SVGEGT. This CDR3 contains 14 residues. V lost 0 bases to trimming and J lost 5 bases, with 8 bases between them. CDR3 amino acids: CASSYSDDNNEQFF. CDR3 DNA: TGTGCCAGCAGTTACTCCGACGACAACAATGAGCAGTTCTTC.

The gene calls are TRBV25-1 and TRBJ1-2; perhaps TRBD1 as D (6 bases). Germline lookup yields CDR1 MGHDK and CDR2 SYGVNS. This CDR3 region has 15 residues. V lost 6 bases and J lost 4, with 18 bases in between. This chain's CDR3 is CASRASGAPGYGYTF. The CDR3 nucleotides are TGTGCCAGCAGGGCATCGGGGGCCCCCGGCTATGGCTACACCTTC.

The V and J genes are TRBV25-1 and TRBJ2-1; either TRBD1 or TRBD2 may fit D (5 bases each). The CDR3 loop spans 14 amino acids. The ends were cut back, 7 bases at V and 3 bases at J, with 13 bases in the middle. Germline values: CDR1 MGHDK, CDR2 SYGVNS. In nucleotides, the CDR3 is TGTGCCAGCATACCGTCAGGGAGCTACAATGAGCAGTTCTTC. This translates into CASIPSGSYNEQFF.

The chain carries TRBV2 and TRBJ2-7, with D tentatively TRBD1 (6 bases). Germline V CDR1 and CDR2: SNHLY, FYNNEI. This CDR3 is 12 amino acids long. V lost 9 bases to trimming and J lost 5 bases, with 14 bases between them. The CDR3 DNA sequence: TGTGCCAGTACAGGGTTAAGGAACGAGCAGTACTTC. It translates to CASTGLRNEQYF.

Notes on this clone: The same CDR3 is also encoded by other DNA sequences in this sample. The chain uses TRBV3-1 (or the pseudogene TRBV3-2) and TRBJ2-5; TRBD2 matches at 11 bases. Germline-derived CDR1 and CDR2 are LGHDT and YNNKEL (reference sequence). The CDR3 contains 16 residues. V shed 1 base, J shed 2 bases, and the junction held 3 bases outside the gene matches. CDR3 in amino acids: CASSQGLAGGQETQYF. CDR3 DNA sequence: TGTGCCAGCAGCCAAGGGCTAGCGGGGGGTCAAGAGACCCAGTACTTC.

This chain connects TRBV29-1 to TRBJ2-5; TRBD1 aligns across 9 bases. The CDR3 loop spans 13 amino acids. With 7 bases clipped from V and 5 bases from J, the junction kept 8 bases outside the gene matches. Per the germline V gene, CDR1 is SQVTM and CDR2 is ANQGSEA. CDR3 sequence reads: CSGEQGAGETQYF. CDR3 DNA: TGCAGCGGAGAACAGGGGGCGGGGGAGACCCAGTACTTC.

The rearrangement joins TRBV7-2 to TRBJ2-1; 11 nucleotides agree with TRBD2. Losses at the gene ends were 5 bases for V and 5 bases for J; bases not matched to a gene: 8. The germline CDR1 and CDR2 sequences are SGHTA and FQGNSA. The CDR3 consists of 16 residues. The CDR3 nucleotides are TGTGCCAGCAGCCTCATAGCGGGGGGGAAAAACAATGAGCAGTTCTTC. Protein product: CASSLIAGGKNNEQFF.

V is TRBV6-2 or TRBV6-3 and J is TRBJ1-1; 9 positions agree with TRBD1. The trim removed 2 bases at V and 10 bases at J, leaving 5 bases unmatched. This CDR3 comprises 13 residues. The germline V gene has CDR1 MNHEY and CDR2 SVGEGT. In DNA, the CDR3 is TGTGCCAGCAGTTACCAGGACAGGGGATCAGCTTTCTTT. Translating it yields CASSYQDRGSAFF.

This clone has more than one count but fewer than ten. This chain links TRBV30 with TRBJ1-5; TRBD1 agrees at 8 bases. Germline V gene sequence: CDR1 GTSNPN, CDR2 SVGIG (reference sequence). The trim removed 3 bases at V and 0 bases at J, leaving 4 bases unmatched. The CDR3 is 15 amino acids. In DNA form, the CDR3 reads TGTGCCTGGAGGTTACAGGGGGGTAGCAATCAGCCCCAGCATTTT. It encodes CAWRLQGGSNQPQHF.

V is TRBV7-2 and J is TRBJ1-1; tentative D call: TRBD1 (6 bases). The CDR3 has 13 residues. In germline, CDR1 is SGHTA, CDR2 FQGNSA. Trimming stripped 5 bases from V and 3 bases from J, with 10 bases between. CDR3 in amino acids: CASSVDRDTEAFF. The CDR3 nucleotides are TGTGCCAGCAGCGTGGACAGAGACACTGAAGCTTTCTTT.

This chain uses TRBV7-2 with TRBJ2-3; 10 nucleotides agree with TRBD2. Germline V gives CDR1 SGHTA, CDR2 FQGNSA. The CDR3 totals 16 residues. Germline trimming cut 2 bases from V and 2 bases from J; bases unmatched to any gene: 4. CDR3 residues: CASSLKAGGNTDTQYF. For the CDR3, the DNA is TGTGCCAGCAGCTTAAAAGCGGGGGGGAACACAGATACGCAGTATTTT. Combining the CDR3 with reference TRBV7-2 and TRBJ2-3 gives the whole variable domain GAGVSQSPSNKVTEKGKDVELRCDPISGHTALYWYRQSLGQGLEFLIYFQGNSAPDKSGLPSDRFSAERTGGSVSTLTIQRTQQEDSAVYLCASSLKAGGNTDTQYFGPGTRLTVL.

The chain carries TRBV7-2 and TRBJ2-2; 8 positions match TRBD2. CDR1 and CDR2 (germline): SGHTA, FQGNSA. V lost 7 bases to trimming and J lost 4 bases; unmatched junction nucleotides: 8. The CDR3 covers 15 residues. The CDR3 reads CASNPTGGGTGELFF. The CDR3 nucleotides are TGTGCCAGCAACCCAACGGGGGGGGGCACCGGGGAGCTGTTTTTT.

This CDR3 reads CASSPGGDTQYF. The CDR3 DNA is TGTGCCAGCAGTCCCGGGGGGGATACGCAGTATTTT. V is TRBV27 and J is TRBJ2-3, with 7 bases that match TRBD2. Germline V CDR1 and CDR2: MNHEY, SMNVEV (reference sequence). V trimming: 5 bases; J trimming: 6 bases; junction bases outside the gene matches: 2. The CDR3 spans 12 residues.

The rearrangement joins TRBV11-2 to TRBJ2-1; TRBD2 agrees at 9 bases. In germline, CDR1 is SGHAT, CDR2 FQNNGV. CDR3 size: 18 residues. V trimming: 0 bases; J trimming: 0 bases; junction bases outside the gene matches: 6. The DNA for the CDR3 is TGTGCCAGCAGCTTAGATTATGGTAGCGGGGGCTCCTACAATGAGCAGTTCTTC. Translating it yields CASSLDYGSGGSYNEQFF.

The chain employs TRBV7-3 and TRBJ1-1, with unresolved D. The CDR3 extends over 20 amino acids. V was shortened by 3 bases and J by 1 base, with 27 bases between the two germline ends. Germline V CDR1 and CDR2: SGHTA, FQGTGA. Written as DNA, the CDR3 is TGTGCCAGCAGCTTGTCAGAAAGGTCACTAGTTACGGGGAAGAACACTGAAGCTTTCTTT. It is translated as CASSLSERSLVTGKNTEAFF. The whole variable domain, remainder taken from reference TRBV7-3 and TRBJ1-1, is GAGVSQTPSNKVTEKGKYVELRCDPISGHTALYWYRQSLGQGPEFLIYFQGTGAADDSGLPNDRFFAVRPEGSVSTLKIQRTERGDSAVYLCASSLSERSLVTGKNTEAFFGQGTRLTVV.

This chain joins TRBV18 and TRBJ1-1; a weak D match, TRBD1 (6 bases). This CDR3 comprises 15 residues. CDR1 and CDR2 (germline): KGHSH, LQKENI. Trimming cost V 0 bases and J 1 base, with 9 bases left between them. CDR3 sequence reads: CASSPPGQSNTEAFF. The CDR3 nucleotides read TGTGCCAGCTCACCACCGGGACAATCGAACACTGAAGCTTTCTTT.

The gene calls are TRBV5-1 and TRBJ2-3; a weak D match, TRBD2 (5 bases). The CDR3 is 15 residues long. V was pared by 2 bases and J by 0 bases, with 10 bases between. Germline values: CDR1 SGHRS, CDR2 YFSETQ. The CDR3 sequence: CASSLERSSTDTQYF. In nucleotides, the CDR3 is TGCGCCAGCAGCTTAGAGCGGTCTAGCACAGATACGCAGTATTTT.

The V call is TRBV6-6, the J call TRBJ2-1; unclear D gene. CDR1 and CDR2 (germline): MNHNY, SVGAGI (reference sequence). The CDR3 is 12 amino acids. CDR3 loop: CLSESSYNEQFF. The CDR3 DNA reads TGTCTTTCGGAAAGCTCCTACAATGAGCAGTTCTTC.

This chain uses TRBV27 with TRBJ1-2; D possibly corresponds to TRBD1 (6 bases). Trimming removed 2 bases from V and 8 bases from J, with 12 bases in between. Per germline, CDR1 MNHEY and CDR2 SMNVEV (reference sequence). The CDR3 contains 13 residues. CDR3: CASSLNSQGGYTF. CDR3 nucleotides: TGTGCCAGCAGTTTAAACAGCCAGGGGGGCTACACCTTC.

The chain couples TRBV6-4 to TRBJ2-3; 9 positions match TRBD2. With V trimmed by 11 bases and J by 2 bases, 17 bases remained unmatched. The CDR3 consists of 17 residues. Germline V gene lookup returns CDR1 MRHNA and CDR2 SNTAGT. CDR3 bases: TGTGCCCGCCGGATTGGGCTAGCGGGACCCCCCACAGATACGCAGTATTTT. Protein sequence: CARRIGLAGPPTDTQYF.

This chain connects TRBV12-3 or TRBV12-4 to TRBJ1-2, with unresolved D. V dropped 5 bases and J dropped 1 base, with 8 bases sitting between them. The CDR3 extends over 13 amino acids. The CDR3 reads CASSIGINYGYTF. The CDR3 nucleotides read TGTGCCAGCAGTATCGGTATTAACTATGGCTACACCTTC.

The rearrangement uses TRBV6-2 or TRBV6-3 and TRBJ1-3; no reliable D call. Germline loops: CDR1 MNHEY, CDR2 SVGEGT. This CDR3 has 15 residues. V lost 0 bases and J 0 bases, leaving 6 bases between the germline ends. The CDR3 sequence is CASSYSWLSGNTIYF. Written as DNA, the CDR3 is TGTGCCAGCAGTTACTCTTGGCTCTCTGGAAACACCATATATTTT.

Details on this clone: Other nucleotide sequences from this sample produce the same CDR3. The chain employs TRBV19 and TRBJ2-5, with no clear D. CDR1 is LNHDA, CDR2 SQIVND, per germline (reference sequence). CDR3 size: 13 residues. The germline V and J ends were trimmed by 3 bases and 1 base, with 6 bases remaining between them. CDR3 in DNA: TGTGCCAGTAGTATCCGAATCCAAGAGACCCAGTACTTC. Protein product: CASSIRIQETQYF.

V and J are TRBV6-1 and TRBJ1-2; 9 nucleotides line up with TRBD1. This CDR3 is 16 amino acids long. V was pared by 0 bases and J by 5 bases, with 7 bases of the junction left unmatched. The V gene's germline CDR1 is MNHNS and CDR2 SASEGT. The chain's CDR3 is CASSEAARDRAYGYTF. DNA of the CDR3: TGTGCCAGCAGTGAAGCGGCCCGGGACAGGGCTTATGGCTACACCTTC.